One sample yielded the 8 T cell receptor beta chains listed below, sequenced in a study of PD-L1 blockade in urothelial cancer. Some clones are missing from TCRdb's copy, which holds only in-frame ones; the method was immunoSEQ multiplex PCR. This repertoire shows fewer than 100,000 clones, approximately 80% found once; its top ten account for approximately 6.7%. Time point of the sample: pretreatment peripheral blood. Specimen: PBMCs, collected around atezolizumab (anti-PD-L1) treatment. The receptors stem from a man in his forties with urothelial cancer.

The V gene is TRBV6-5, the J gene TRBJ1-4; possibly TRBD1 for D (5 bases). This CDR3 region has 15 residues. The ends were cut back, 0 bases at V and 4 bases at J, with 9 bases in the middle. CDR1 MNHEY and CDR2 SVGAGI come from the germline V gene. Here the CDR3 reads CASSYSSRGNEKLFF. In DNA form, the CDR3 reads TGTGCCAGCAGTTACTCGTCTAGGGGTAATGAAAAACTGTTTTTT.

V and J are TRBV4-1 and TRBJ2-1, with TRBD2 identical over 9 bases. Germline V gene data show CDR1 as MGHRA and CDR2 as YSYEKL. With V trimmed by 0 bases and J by 8 bases, 11 bases remained unmatched. This CDR3 is built from 17 residues. The CDR3 region has the DNA TGCGCCAGCAGCCAAGAAGGGGGTAGCGGGAGTTTTTATGAGCAGTTCTTC. It codes for CASSQEGGSGSFYEQFF.

This clone has just a few counts. This chain connects TRBV19 to TRBJ1-2, with D possibly TRBD1 on 6 matching bases. With 5 bases removed from V and 4 bases from J, the gap between germline ends came to 14 bases. CDR1 LNHDA and CDR2 SQIVND come from the germline V gene (reference sequence). This CDR3 spans 14 amino acids. The CDR3 coding sequence is TGTGCCAGTAGTTCCCTGGGCAGGGGCTATGGCTACACCTTC. It encodes CASSSLGRGYGYTF.

The chain carries TRBV4-3 and TRBJ2-7, with D possibly matching TRBD2 (6 bases). The ends were cut back, 1 base at V and 1 base at J, with 14 bases in the middle. The CDR3 length is 16 residues. Germline-derived CDR1 and CDR2 are LGHNA and YSLEER. The CDR3 protein is CASSQGAGTQSYEQYF. The CDR3 DNA is TGCGCCAGCAGCCAAGGAGCAGGGACTCAGTCCTACGAGCAGTACTTC.

This clone was seen only once. This rearrangement joins TRBV7-9 to TRBJ2-2; no firm D call. CDR1 and CDR2 from the germline V gene are SEHNR and FQNEAQ (reference sequence). The CDR3 sequence is 14 residues long. Trimming left V 5 bases short and J 4 bases short, with 11 bases between. The CDR3 region is CASSPRRSTGELFF. The CDR3 region has the DNA TGTGCCAGCAGCCCGCGGAGAAGCACCGGGGAGCTGTTTTTT.

CDR3 coding DNA: TGTGCCAGCAGCGGGGGGACCCAACAAAGTAAGAACACTGAAGCTTTCTTT. Amino acid sequence: CASSGGTQQSKNTEAFF. This rearrangement joins TRBV5-6 to TRBJ1-1, with D maybe TRBD1 (5 bases). Between the trimmed V and J ends, which lost 4 bases and 1 base, there was a span of 20 bases. Germline CDR1 and CDR2: SGHDT and YYEEEE. The CDR3 covers 17 residues.

The chain recombines TRBV12-5 with TRBJ2-5, with 9 nucleotides matching TRBD1. This CDR3 spans 14 amino acids. The junction had 5 bases not matched to a gene; V was cut back by 7 bases and J by 2 bases. Germline V gives CDR1 LGHNT, CDR2 FRNRAP. CDR3: CASVRGQGQETQYF. CDR3 DNA sequence: TGTGCTAGTGTTCGGGGACAGGGACAAGAGACCCAGTACTTC.

V usage is TRBV9 and J usage is TRBJ2-3; D may be TRBD1 (6 bases). With 4 bases removed from V and 1 base from J, the gap between germline ends came to 19 bases. The CDR3 length is 17 residues. CDR1 and CDR2 from the germline V gene are SGDLS and YYNGEE. The CDR3 reads CASSTKGGRGGTDTQYF. CDR3 nucleotides: TGTGCCAGCAGCACAAAAGGGGGAAGGGGTGGCACAGATACGCAGTATTTT.